The T cell receptor beta chain under discussion was sequenced for a study of control samples from healthy donors and cancer patients. The data were produced by immunoSEQ multiplex PCR, yet TCRdb's version contains in-frame clones alone and is incomplete. There are some 150,000 clones in the sample; around 96% occur only once, and approximately 0.97% lies in the top ten. The sample comprised blood. This sequence was found in a woman in her thirties in good health.

This chain's CDR3 is CASRVTGQVQTQYF. The CDR3 nucleotides read TGTGCCAGCAGGGTAACGGGACAGGTCCAGACCCAGTACTTC. This chain uses TRBV5-5 with TRBJ2-5; 8 bases agree with TRBD1. Trimming removed 5 bases from V and 6 bases from J; junction bases left unmatched: 9. This CDR3 spans 14 amino acids. CDR1 and CDR2 (germline): SGHKS, YYEKEE (reference sequence). Supplemented by reference TRBV5-5 and TRBJ2-5, the full variable domain reads DAGVTQSPTHLIKTRGQQVTLRCSPISGHKSVSWYQQVLGQGPQFIFQYYEKEERGRGNFPDRFSARQFPNYSSELNVNALLLGDSALYLCASRVTGQVQTQYFGPGTRLLVL.